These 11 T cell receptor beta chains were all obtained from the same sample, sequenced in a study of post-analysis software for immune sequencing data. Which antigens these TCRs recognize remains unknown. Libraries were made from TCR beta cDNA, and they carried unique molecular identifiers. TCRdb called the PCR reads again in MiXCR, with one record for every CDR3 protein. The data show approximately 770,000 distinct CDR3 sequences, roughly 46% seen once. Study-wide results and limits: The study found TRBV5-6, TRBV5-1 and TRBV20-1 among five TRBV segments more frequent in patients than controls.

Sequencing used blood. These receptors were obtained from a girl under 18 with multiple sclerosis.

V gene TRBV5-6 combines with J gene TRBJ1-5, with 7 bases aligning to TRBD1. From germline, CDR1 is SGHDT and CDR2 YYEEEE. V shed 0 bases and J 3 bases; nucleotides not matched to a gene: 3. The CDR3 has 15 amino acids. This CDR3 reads CASSLGQGDNQPQHF. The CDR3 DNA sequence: TGTGCCAGCAGCTTGGGGCAGGGGGACAATCAGCCCCAGCATTTT. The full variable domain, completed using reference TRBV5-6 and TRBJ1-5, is DAGVTQSPTHLIKTRGQQVTLRCSPKSGHDTVSWYQQALGQGPQFIFQYYEEEERQRGNFPDRFSGHQFPNYSSELNVNALLLGDSALYLCASSLGQGDNQPQHFGDGTRLSIL.

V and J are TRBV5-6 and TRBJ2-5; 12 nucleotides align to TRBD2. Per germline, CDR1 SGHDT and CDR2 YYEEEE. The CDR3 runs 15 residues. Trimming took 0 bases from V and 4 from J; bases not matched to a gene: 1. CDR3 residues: CASSLVTSGRETQYF. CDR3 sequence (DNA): TGTGCCAGCAGCTTGGTGACTAGCGGGAGAGAGACCCAGTACTTC.

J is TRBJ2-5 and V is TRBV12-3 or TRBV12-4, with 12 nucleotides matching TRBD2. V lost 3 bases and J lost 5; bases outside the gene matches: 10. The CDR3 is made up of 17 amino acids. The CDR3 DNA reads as TGTGCCAGCAGTTTTGGGCTAGCGGGAGGGCGTGGTGAGACCCAGTACTTC. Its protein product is CASSFGLAGGRGETQYF.

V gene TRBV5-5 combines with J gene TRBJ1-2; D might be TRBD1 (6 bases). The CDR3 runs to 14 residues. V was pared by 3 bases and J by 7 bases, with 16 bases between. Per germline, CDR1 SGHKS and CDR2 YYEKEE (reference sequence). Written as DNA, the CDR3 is TGTGCCAGCAGCTACGAGACTCCAGGGGCTGGCTACACCTTC. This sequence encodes CASSYETPGAGYTF.

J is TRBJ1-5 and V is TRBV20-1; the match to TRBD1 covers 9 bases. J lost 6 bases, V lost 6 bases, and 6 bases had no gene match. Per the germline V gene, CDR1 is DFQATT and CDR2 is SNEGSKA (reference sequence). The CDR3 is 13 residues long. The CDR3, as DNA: TGCAGTGCGACGGACAGGGGAAGTCAGCCCCAGCATTTT. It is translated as CSATDRGSQPQHF.

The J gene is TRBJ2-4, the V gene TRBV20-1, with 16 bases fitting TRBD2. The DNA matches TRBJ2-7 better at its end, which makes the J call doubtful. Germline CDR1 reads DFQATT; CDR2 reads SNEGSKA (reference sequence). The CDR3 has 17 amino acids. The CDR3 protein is CSAHTGTSGRGAYEQYF. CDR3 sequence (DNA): TGCAGTGCTCACACCGGGACTAGCGGGAGGGGGGCCTACGAGCAGTACTTC.

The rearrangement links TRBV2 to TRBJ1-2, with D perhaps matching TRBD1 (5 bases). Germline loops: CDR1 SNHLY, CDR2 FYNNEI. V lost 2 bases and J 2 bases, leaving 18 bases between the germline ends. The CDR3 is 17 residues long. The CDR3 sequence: CASSEYVSSGVNYGYTF. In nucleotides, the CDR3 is TGTGCCAGCAGTGAATATGTCTCGTCGGGGGTGAACTATGGCTACACCTTC.

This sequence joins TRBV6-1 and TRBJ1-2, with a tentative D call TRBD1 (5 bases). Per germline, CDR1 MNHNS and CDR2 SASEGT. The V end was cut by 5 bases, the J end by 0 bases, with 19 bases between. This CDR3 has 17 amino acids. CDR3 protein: CASSKGDRTLANYGYTF. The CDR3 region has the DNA TGTGCCAGCAGTAAAGGGGACCGAACCCTAGCTAACTATGGCTACACCTTC.

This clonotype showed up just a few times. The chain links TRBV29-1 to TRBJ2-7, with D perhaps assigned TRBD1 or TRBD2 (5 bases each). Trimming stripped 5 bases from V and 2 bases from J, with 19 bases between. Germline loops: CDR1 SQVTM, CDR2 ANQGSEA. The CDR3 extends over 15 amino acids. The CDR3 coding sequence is TGCAGCGTTAGGGGAGAGCGATTCTCCCCCTACGAGCAGTACTTC. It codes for CSVRGERFSPYEQYF.

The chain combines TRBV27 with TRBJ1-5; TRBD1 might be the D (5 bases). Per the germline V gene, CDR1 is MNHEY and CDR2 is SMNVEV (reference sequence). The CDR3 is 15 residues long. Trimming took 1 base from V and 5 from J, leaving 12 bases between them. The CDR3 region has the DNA TGTGCCAGCAGTTTATGGGGGGATAACGATCAGCCCCAGCATTTT. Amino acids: CASSLWGDNDQPQHF.

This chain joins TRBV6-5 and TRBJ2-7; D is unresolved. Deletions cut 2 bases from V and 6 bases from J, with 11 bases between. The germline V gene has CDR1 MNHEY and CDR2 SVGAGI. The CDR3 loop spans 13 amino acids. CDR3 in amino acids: CASSYVPEREQYF. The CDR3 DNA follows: TGTGCCAGCAGTTACGTCCCCGAACGCGAGCAGTACTTC.